Below, 32 T cell receptor beta chains from the same sample are listed, as sequenced in a study of T cells in Graves' hyperthyroidism and ophthalmopathy. RNA transcripts gave rise to amplified TCR beta CDR3 regions. HTBI primers were used for first-round RT-PCR of the TCR CDR3. TCRdb re-analysed the multiplex PCR reads in MiXCR, keeping a single row per CDR3 protein. The data hold some 300,000 distinct CDR3 sequences, with about an eighth observed a single time. The specimen was blood. All receptors derive from a woman aged 40 to 55 with Graves' hyperthyroidism.

This clonotype was counted a few times. This chain connects TRBV6-1 to TRBJ1-4; possible D gene TRBD1, 5 bases. Germline V gene lookup returns CDR1 MNHNS and CDR2 SASEGT. V lost 5 bases and J 11 bases, leaving 15 bases between the germline ends. There are 13 residues in the CDR3. In DNA, the CDR3 is TGTGCCAGCAGTCGGGACCGACGAGATAAACTGTTTTTT. It translates to CASSRDRRDKLFF.

Many counts were recorded for this clonotype. The chain carries TRBV28 and TRBJ2-1; 8 bases fit TRBD2. This CDR3 comprises 13 residues. V was pared by 6 bases and J by 8 bases, with 6 bases of the junction left unmatched. CDR1 is MDHEN, CDR2 SYDVKM, per germline. Written as DNA, the CDR3 is TGTGCCAGCAGCCGAAGCGGGAGTTATGAGCAGTTCTTC. This gives the protein CASSRSGSYEQFF.

V usage is TRBV4-2 and J usage is TRBJ1-4, with TRBD1 matching 7 bases. The J segment lost 1 base and the V segment lost 5 bases, leaving 4 bases of the junction unmatched. CDR1 and CDR2 (germline): LGHNA, YNFKEQ. This CDR3 spans 15 amino acids. The CDR3 bases are TGTGCCAGCAGCTCACACAGGGGAACTAATGAAAAACTGTTTTTT. It is translated as CASSSHRGTNEKLFF.

This clonotype was counted ten times or more. The gene calls are TRBV9 and TRBJ1-2; D not resolved. Trimming removed 0 bases from V and 4 bases from J, with 10 bases in between. This CDR3 region has 14 residues. In germline, CDR1 is SGDLS, CDR2 YYNGEE. The CDR3 region has the DNA TGTGCCAGCAGCGTAGGGGCAGCTCCCTATGGCTACACCTTC. This codes for CASSVGAAPYGYTF.

This clonotype was counted many times. The rearrangement links TRBV10-2 to TRBJ1-5, with a weak D call TRBD1 (6 bases). This CDR3 has 18 amino acids. Germline assignment: CDR1 WSHSY and CDR2 SAAADI. V dropped 0 bases and J dropped 4 bases, with 19 bases sitting between them. The CDR3 region is CASSESWAYNQGNQPQHF. The CDR3 nucleotides are TGCGCCAGCAGTGAGTCGTGGGCTTACAATCAGGGGAATCAGCCCCAGCATTTT.

The chain combines TRBV19 with TRBJ2-7, with D perhaps matching TRBD1 or TRBD2 (5 bases each). Trimming removed 5 bases at V and 6 bases at J, with 20 bases between. CDR3 size: 15 residues. CDR1 LNHDA and CDR2 SQIVND come from the germline V gene (reference sequence). The CDR3 bases are TGTGCCAGTAGTCCGGGGAAAGGGCAGGGCGGCGAGCAGTACTTC. It yields the protein CASSPGKGQGGEQYF.

This clonotype was observed many times. The chain links TRBV7-3 to TRBJ1-3, with a weak D call TRBD1 (6 bases). The CDR3 length is 13 residues. V lost 2 bases and J lost 8, with 10 bases in between. The germline V gene has CDR1 SGHTA and CDR2 FQGTGA. The CDR3 bases are TGTGCCAGCAGCTTACAGGAGGGGGACACCATATATTTT. Its protein is CASSLQEGDTIYF.

This clonotype turned up a few times. The CDR3 loop is CASSIEGGLEKLFF. The CDR3 DNA sequence: TGTGCCAGTAGTATCGAAGGGGGCCTTGAAAAACTGTTTTTT. The V and J genes are TRBV19 and TRBJ1-4; 7 bases are shared with TRBD1. The germline CDR1 and CDR2 sequences are LNHDA and SQIVND (reference sequence). The ends lost 3 bases at V and 7 bases at J; junction bases unmatched: 5. This CDR3 spans 14 amino acids.

This clonotype was found many times. The V and J genes are TRBV7-2 and TRBJ2-3; 9 nucleotides align to TRBD2. Trimming cost V 3 bases and J 5 bases; bases outside gene matches: 9. CDR1 SGHTA and CDR2 FQGNSA come from the germline V gene. This CDR3 is 16 amino acids long. CDR3 sequence: CASSLERLADLDTQYF. CDR3 in DNA: TGTGCCAGCAGCTTGGAAAGACTAGCGGATTTAGATACGCAGTATTTT.

This clonotype has ten or more counts. This sequence joins TRBV29-1 and TRBJ2-3; D might be TRBD2 (6 bases). Germline V gene sequence: CDR1 SQVTM, CDR2 ANQGSEA. This CDR3 has 14 amino acids. V gave up 4 bases and J gave up 0 bases, with 11 bases separating them. CDR3 region: CSVAASASTDTQYF. Here the CDR3 DNA reads TGCAGCGTTGCGGCTAGCGCAAGCACAGATACGCAGTATTTT.

Ten or more counts support this clonotype. The chain has TRBV12-3 or TRBV12-4 and TRBJ1-2; D is perhaps TRBD1 (5 bases). This CDR3 has 13 amino acids. V was pared by 6 bases and J by 5 bases, with 13 bases between. The CDR3: CASRPDSRYGYTF. The CDR3 DNA follows: TGTGCCAGCAGACCAGACAGCAGATATGGCTACACCTTC.

The table lists this clonotype with a count of one. A much larger clone sits a single nucleotide away, making a read error possible. V is TRBV24-1 and J is TRBJ2-2; 8 bases match TRBD2. The CDR3 covers 19 residues. The germline V gene has CDR1 KGHDR and CDR2 SFDVKD. This chain's CDR3 is CGTSDLRGGPSGYTGELFF. The CDR3 DNA sequence: TGTGGCACCAGTGATTTACGGGGGGGGCCTAGCGGCTACACCGGGGAGCTGTTTTTT.

This clonotype showed up many times. This sequence joins TRBV6-1 and TRBJ2-3, with 7 bases that match TRBD1. Trimming took 6 bases from V and 4 from J; bases not matched to a gene: 7. CDR1 MNHNS and CDR2 SASEGT come from the germline V gene. The CDR3 has 14 amino acids. The CDR3 coding sequence is TGTGCCAGCAGGCCGGACAGGATGGCAGATACGCAGTATTTT. Encoded protein: CASRPDRMADTQYF.

In its sample, this clonotype was seen a few times. V and J are TRBV6-1 and TRBJ1-5; 7 positions match TRBD1. The junction had 7 bases not matched to a gene; V was cut back by 8 bases and J by 0 bases. Germline V gives CDR1 MNHNS, CDR2 SASEGT. The CDR3 spans 15 residues. The CDR3 loop reads CASRGGQHSNQPQHF. For the CDR3, the DNA is TGTGCCAGCCGGGGGGGACAGCATAGCAATCAGCCCCAGCATTTT.

Many counts were recorded for this clonotype. CDR3 sequence reads: CAISEVGGRETQYF. The DNA of the CDR3 is TGTGCCATCAGTGAAGTGGGGGGCCGGGAGACCCAGTACTTC. The chain uses TRBV10-3 and TRBJ2-5; D possibly uses TRBD1 or TRBD2 (6 bases each). The germline V and J ends were trimmed by 3 bases and 5 bases, with 13 bases remaining between them. CDR1 and CDR2 (germline): ENHRY, SYGVKD. The CDR3 extends over 14 amino acids.

This clonotype was seen many times. This chain links TRBV20-1 with TRBJ1-1; TRBD1 matches at 10 bases. CDR1 is DFQATT, CDR2 SNEGSKA, per germline (reference sequence). The CDR3 loop spans 15 amino acids. With V trimmed by 7 bases and J by 3 bases, 11 bases remained unmatched. The CDR3 spells CSGGRQGAKYTEAFF. CDR3 nucleotides: TGCAGTGGGGGCCGACAGGGGGCAAAGTACACTGAAGCTTTCTTT.

This clonotype was picked up many times. The chain recombines TRBV20-1 with TRBJ2-3; the match to TRBD2 covers 11 bases. The length of the CDR3 is 19 residues. With V trimmed by 1 base and J by 0 bases, 12 bases remained unmatched. CDR1 is DFQATT, CDR2 SNEGSKA, per germline (reference sequence). The CDR3 region is CSARAVTSGAATSTDTQYF. The CDR3 DNA reads TGCAGTGCTAGAGCGGTGACTAGCGGGGCCGCGACTAGCACAGATACGCAGTATTTT.

This clonotype was seen more than once but under ten times. The chain joins TRBV5-4 to TRBJ1-4; 7 positions match TRBD1. Losses at the gene ends were 4 bases for V and 3 bases for J; bases not matched to a gene: 9. Germline V lookup: CDR1 SGHNT, CDR2 YYREEE (reference sequence). The CDR3 contains 16 residues. CDR3 sequence: CASSMGGGQANEKLFF. The CDR3 DNA reads as TGTGCCAGCAGCATGGGAGGGGGCCAGGCTAATGAAAAACTGTTTTTT.

The sample holds a few counts of this clonotype. V is TRBV18 and J is TRBJ1-4; tentatively, D is TRBD1 (5 bases). The germline CDR1 and CDR2 sequences are KGHSH and LQKENI. The CDR3 runs 15 residues. Trimming took 3 bases from V and 7 from J, leaving 15 bases between them. In nucleotides, the CDR3 is TGTGCCAGCTCACCGCCGGGACGGGAGGGTGAAAAACTGTTTTTT. Its translation is CASSPPGREGEKLFF.

This clonotype was seen many times. This rearrangement joins TRBV12-3 or TRBV12-4 to TRBJ1-1; D may be TRBD1 (5 bases). The CDR3 is 12 residues long. V lost 5 bases, J lost 11 bases, and 15 bases lay in between. Here the CDR3 reads CASSPGEVRAFF. For the CDR3, the DNA is TGTGCCAGCAGTCCGGGGGAGGTCCGGGCTTTCTTT.

About this clonotype: A much larger clone lies a single base off, so this may be a read error. The V and J genes are TRBV20-1 and TRBJ1-1; 8 positions agree with TRBD1. V gave up 0 bases and J gave up 4 bases; unmatched junction bases: 10. The CDR3 spans 16 residues. The germline gives CDR1 DFQATT, CDR2 SNEGSKA (reference sequence). This CDR3 reads CSARDVDRVGSTEAFF. CDR3 nucleotides: TGCAGTGCTAGAGACGTGGACAGGGTGGGGAGCACTGAAGCTTTCTTT.

This clonotype has ten or more counts. V and J are TRBV11-1 and TRBJ2-1; TRBD2 matches at 7 bases. CDR3 length: 15 amino acids. With V trimmed by 2 bases and J by 4 bases, 5 bases remained unmatched. CDR1 is SGHAT, CDR2 FQDESV, per germline (reference sequence). This chain's CDR3 is CASSLMLAVYNEQFF. CDR3 DNA: TGTGCCAGCAGCTTAATGCTAGCGGTATACAATGAGCAGTTCTTC.

The rearrangement links TRBV4-1 to TRBJ1-5; 12 bases map to TRBD1. Germline V gives CDR1 MGHRA, CDR2 YSYEKL. The CDR3 covers 17 residues. With V trimmed by 0 bases and J by 7 bases, 7 bases remained unmatched. CDR3 coding DNA: TGCGCCAGCAGCCAAGAGGGACAGGGGGCTTCTCGCCAGCCCCAGCATTTT. This gives the protein CASSQEGQGASRQPQHF.

This clonotype was picked up a small number of times. This chain joins TRBV14 and TRBJ1-4; 10 nucleotides line up with TRBD1. Unmatched junction bases numbered 12, after V lost 2 bases and J lost 12 bases. The CDR3 has 16 residues. Germline CDR1 SGHDN, CDR2 FVKESK. For the CDR3, the DNA is TGTGCCAGCAGCCAAATACCGGGACAGGGGTCTAGAGAACTGTTTTTT. Amino acid sequence: CASSQIPGQGSRELFF.

This clonotype was counted ten times or more. The chain carries TRBV7-6 and TRBJ1-1; no reliable D call. CDR3 length: 17 residues. The germline gives CDR1 SGHVS, CDR2 FNYEAQ. The V gene lost 0 bases and the J gene lost 2 bases, with 16 bases spanning the gap. The DNA of the CDR3 is TGTGCCAGCAGCTTAGCGATAGGGCCCCCTGTTAACACTGAAGCTTTCTTT. Translation gives CASSLAIGPPVNTEAFF.

This clonotype appeared a few times. The J gene is TRBJ1-4, the V gene TRBV19, with TRBD1 as a possible D gene (6 bases). Germline V CDR1 and CDR2: LNHDA, SQIVND (reference sequence). The ends were cut back, 7 bases at V and 7 bases at J, with 19 bases in the middle. The CDR3 totals 15 residues. The CDR3 bases are TGTGCCAGTACTCCCGGAGGGGGGCAAGGTGAAAAACTGTTTTTT. Amino acids: CASTPGGGQGEKLFF.

This clonotype was seen ten or more times. The DNA of the CDR3 is TGTGCCAGCAGTTTAGATTACCGGTATAGCAATCAGCCCCAGCATTTT. This encodes CASSLDYRYSNQPQHF. This chain links TRBV28 with TRBJ1-5; D is uncertain. The CDR3 contains 16 residues. Germline CDR1 reads MDHEN; CDR2 reads SYDVKM. Trimming took off 2 bases at V and 0 bases at J, with 11 bases between the two ends.

This clonotype showed up many times. The CDR3 nucleotides read TGTGCCTGGAGTGTAGGGTACGAGCAGTACTTC. Amino acid sequence: CAWSVGYEQYF. V and J are TRBV30 and TRBJ2-7, with no clear D. Deletions cut 0 bases from V and 4 bases from J, with 4 bases between. The CDR3 sequence is 11 residues long. Germline V gene data show CDR1 as GTSNPN and CDR2 as SVGIG (reference sequence).

This clonotype came up many times. The V gene is TRBV29-1, the J gene TRBJ1-4; possibly TRBD1 for D (6 bases). The CDR3 has 13 residues. V shed 7 bases and J shed 8 bases, with 17 bases lying between them. Per germline, CDR1 SQVTM and CDR2 ANQGSEA. This CDR3 is CSGLTGGNEKLFF. Written as DNA, the CDR3 is TGCAGCGGTCTCACTGGGGGCAACGAAAAACTGTTTTTT.

This clonotype was seen a few times. This chain joins TRBV20-1 and TRBJ2-5, with a tentative D call TRBD2 (6 bases). Trimming removed 0 bases at V and 5 bases at J, with 16 bases between. Germline assignment: CDR1 DFQATT and CDR2 SNEGSKA (reference sequence). The CDR3 totals 15 residues. The CDR3 reads CSARDWRESWETQYF. The CDR3 DNA reads as TGCAGTGCTAGAGATTGGAGGGAGTCATGGGAGACCCAGTACTTC.

The table lists this clonotype with many counts. V usage is TRBV7-2 and J usage is TRBJ2-5; D may be TRBD2 (7 bases). This CDR3 spans 17 amino acids. Germline CDR1 is SGHTA and CDR2 is FQGNSA. V dropped 4 bases and J dropped 7 bases, with 25 bases sitting between them. DNA for the CDR3: TGTGCCAGCAGCTCGAGGCCTTCCCGTTGGGGAGGGGGGACCCAGTACTTC. This sequence encodes CASSSRPSRWGGGTQYF. Full variable domain (outside the CDR3, taken from reference TRBV7-2 and TRBJ2-5): GAGVSQSPSNKVTEKGKDVELRCDPISGHTALYWYRQSLGQGLEFLIYFQGNSAPDKSGLPSDRFSAERTGGSVSTLTIQRTQQEDSAVYLCASSSRPSRWGGGTQYFGPGTRLLVL.

The chain has TRBV19 and TRBJ1-5; D uncertain. Germline values: CDR1 LNHDA, CDR2 SQIVND (reference sequence). V lost 5 bases, J lost 2 bases, and 4 bases lay in between. CDR3 length: 12 amino acids. CDR3 bases: TGTGCCAGTAGTGAGGGCAATCAGCCCCAGCATTTT. Translation: CASSEGNQPQHF.